A single sample is the source of the 27 T cell receptor beta chains below, sequenced in a study of OX40 agonist ivuxolimab in advanced cancers. Assay used: immunoSEQ multiplex PCR; TCRdb lists only in-frame clones, some missing. This sample has approximately 69,000 clones, with approximately 80% found just once. Specimen: CD4+ or CD8+ T cells sorted from blood, collected in a trial of the OX40 agonist ivuxolimab. These receptors came from an adult with an advanced solid tumor such as melanoma, head and neck, liver or kidney cancer.

This chain uses TRBV7-2 with TRBJ1-2, with TRBD1 matching over 9 bases. V gave up 5 bases and J gave up 8 bases; unmatched junction bases: 6. The CDR3 totals 13 residues. Germline V gene data show CDR1 as SGHTA and CDR2 as FQGNSA. CDR3 sequence: CASSPQGARGYTF. CDR3 nucleotide sequence: TGTGCCAGCAGCCCACAGGGGGCGCGCGGCTACACCTTC.

The V gene is TRBV15, the J gene TRBJ2-3, with TRBD1 matching 9 bases. Unmatched junction bases numbered 10, after V lost 0 bases and J lost 6 bases. Germline V gene sequence: CDR1 LNHNV, CDR2 YYDKDF (reference sequence). This CDR3 has 17 residues. The CDR3 region is CATSRDPPGQGTDTQYF. CDR3 in DNA: TGTGCCACCAGCAGAGACCCGCCGGGACAGGGAACCGATACGCAGTATTTT. The full variable domain, rest sourced from reference TRBV15 and TRBJ2-3, is DAMVIQNPRYQVTQFGKPVTLSCSQTLNHNVMYWYQQKSSQAPKLLFHYYDKDFNNEADTPDNFQSRRPNTSFCFLDIRSPGLGDTAMYLCATSRDPPGQGTDTQYFGPGTRLTVL.

The chain has TRBV9 and TRBJ1-1; 10 nucleotides align to TRBD1. The CDR3 contains 16 residues. Per germline, CDR1 SGDLS and CDR2 YYNGEE. The V gene end was trimmed by 2 bases and the J gene end by 6 bases; junction bases not matched to a gene: 10. The CDR3 nucleotides read TGTGCCAGCAGCGTCGGACCGACAGGGGGCATCTCTGAAGCTTTCTTT. Protein: CASSVGPTGGISEAFF.

This clone was seen only once. The rearrangement joins TRBV6-6 to TRBJ2-5; D is perhaps TRBD1 (6 bases). The V gene lost 6 bases and the J gene lost 4 bases, with 15 bases spanning the gap. This CDR3 region has 14 residues. Germline V gene sequence: CDR1 MNHNY, CDR2 SVGAGI (reference sequence). As DNA, the CDR3 is TGTGCCAGCAGACCCCGACAGGCCGGAGAGACCCAGTACTTC. Its protein product is CASRPRQAGETQYF.

The chain has TRBV6-6 and TRBJ2-7; D remains ambiguous. CDR3 length: 14 amino acids. The germline CDR1 and CDR2 sequences are MNHNY and SVGAGI (reference sequence). Trimming took off 0 bases at V and 7 bases at J, with 13 bases between the two ends. The CDR3 protein is CASSYSNGRGEQYF. In DNA, the CDR3 is TGTGCCAGCAGTTACTCGAACGGGCGTGGAGAGCAGTACTTC.

V gene TRBV30 combines with J gene TRBJ2-2; TRBD1 is a possible D gene (5 bases). With 3 bases removed from V and 3 bases from J, the gap between germline ends came to 11 bases. The CDR3 consists of 14 residues. CDR1 GTSNPN and CDR2 SVGIG come from the germline V gene (reference sequence). This CDR3 is CAWSAQQDTGELFF. CDR3 nucleotide sequence: TGTGCCTGGAGCGCACAACAGGACACCGGGGAGCTGTTTTTT.

Concerning this clone itself: The sample holds other DNA sequences that translate to the same CDR3. The genes are TRBV29-1 and TRBJ2-3, with no clear D. Trimming took off 4 bases at V and 0 bases at J, with 11 bases between the two ends. Looked up from germline, CDR1 is SQVTM and CDR2 is ANQGSEA. CDR3 length: 14 residues. CDR3 region: CSVVQAASTDTQYF. CDR3 nucleotides: TGCAGCGTTGTTCAAGCCGCTAGCACAGATACGCAGTATTTT.

In this sample, this clone turned up a few times. This same CDR3 is encoded by further DNA sequences in the sample. The gene calls are TRBV18 and TRBJ2-7; D might be TRBD1 (5 bases). V was cut by 3 bases and J by 5 bases, with 11 bases left in between. Germline CDR1 and CDR2: KGHSH and LQKENI. This CDR3 comprises 13 residues. The CDR3 loop reads CASSPPGSDEQYF. The CDR3 coding sequence is TGTGCCAGCTCACCCCCAGGGTCGGACGAGCAGTACTTC. Looking up the rest from reference TRBV18 and TRBJ2-7 gives the full variable domain: NAGVMQNPRHLVRRRGQEARLRCSPMKGHSHVYWYRQLPEEGLKFMVYLQKENIIDESGMPKERFSAEFPKEGPSILRIQQVVRGDSAAYFCASSPPGSDEQYFGPGTRLTVT.

The chain recombines TRBV7-2 with TRBJ2-6; D is undetermined. The CDR3 contains 15 residues. Trimming removed 4 bases from V and 0 bases from J, with 7 bases in between. Germline V CDR1 and CDR2: SGHTA, FQGNSA. CDR3 bases: TGTGCCAGCAGCTACTACAACTCTGGGGCCAACGTCCTGACTTTC. The encoded protein is CASSYYNSGANVLTF.

This chain joins TRBV6-5 and TRBJ2-3; TRBD1 is a possible D gene (5 bases). Between the trimmed V and J ends, which lost 6 bases and 0 bases, there was a span of 10 bases. Germline V gives CDR1 MNHEY, CDR2 SVGAGI. CDR3 length: 14 residues. The CDR3 loop reads CASSPWGSTDTQYF. DNA for the CDR3: TGTGCCAGCAGCCCCTGGGGCAGCACAGATACGCAGTATTTT.

This sequence joins TRBV19 and TRBJ2-6; D may be TRBD1 or TRBD2 (7 bases each). The germline CDR1 and CDR2 sequences are LNHDA and SQIVND (reference sequence). Between the trimmed V and J ends, which lost 4 bases and 2 bases, there was a span of 12 bases. This CDR3 has 16 amino acids. CDR3 sequence (DNA): TGTGCCAGTAGTACCCCAGGGGGGGCTGGGGCCAACGTCCTGACTTTC. Protein product: CASSTPGGAGANVLTF.

This clone occurred a few times. The chain joins TRBV11-2 to TRBJ1-1, with 7 bases that match TRBD1. The CDR3 runs to 16 residues. Germline V gene data show CDR1 as SGHAT and CDR2 as FQNNGV. V was clipped by 1 base and J by 5 bases; unmatched bases: 10. CDR3 nucleotides: TGTGCCAGCAGCTTAGTGGGGTTGGCAGGGGGGACTGAAGCTTTCTTT. This translates into CASSLVGLAGGTEAFF.

The chain is built from TRBV7-9 and TRBJ2-3; no definite D call. V was shortened by 5 bases and J by 5 bases, with 17 bases between the two germline ends. Germline loops: CDR1 SEHNR, CDR2 FQNEAQ (reference sequence). The CDR3 is made up of 15 amino acids. The CDR3 loop reads CASSNRAALGDTQYF. The DNA for the CDR3 is TGTGCCAGCAGCAACCGGGCCGCTTTGGGAGATACGCAGTATTTT.

J is TRBJ1-5 and V is TRBV18; TRBD1 might be the D (5 bases). Trimming left V 4 bases short and J 7 bases short, with 20 bases between. The CDR3 has 16 residues. The germline V gene encodes CDR1 KGHSH and CDR2 LQKENI. For the CDR3, the DNA is TGTGCCAGCTCACTGGGGGACGGGAGAGGTTACCAGCCCCAGCATTTT. Translated: CASSLGDGRGYQPQHF.

The chain is built from TRBV7-2 and TRBJ2-1, with 14 nucleotides matching TRBD2. Germline CDR1 is SGHTA and CDR2 is FQGNSA. Unmatched junction bases numbered 1, after V lost 4 bases and J lost 5 bases. CDR3 length: 15 amino acids. The CDR3 loop is CASSWTSGGNNEQFF. The CDR3 coding sequence is TGTGCCAGCAGCTGGACTAGCGGGGGGAACAATGAGCAGTTCTTC.

The chain combines TRBV10-3 with TRBJ1-2, with D perhaps matching TRBD1 (6 bases). V was clipped by 7 bases and J by 7 bases, with 19 bases between them. The CDR3 consists of 14 residues. The germline V gene encodes CDR1 ENHRY and CDR2 SYGVKD. CDR3 amino acids: CAIKAPGGGVGYTF. The CDR3, as DNA: TGTGCCATCAAGGCCCCGGGGGGCGGGGTTGGCTACACCTTC.

The CDR3 loop is CASSLEWHSGNTIYF. CDR3 coding DNA: TGTGCCAGCAGCTTAGAATGGCACTCTGGAAACACCATATATTTT. The gene calls are TRBV7-2 and TRBJ1-3; D gene uncertain. V gave up 1 base and J gave up 0 bases, with 7 bases separating them. The CDR3 is 15 amino acids. Looked up from germline, CDR1 is SGHTA and CDR2 is FQGNSA.

The chain joins TRBV2 to TRBJ2-3, with no clear D. V was trimmed by 6 bases and J by 5 bases, leaving 18 bases between them. Germline V CDR1 and CDR2: SNHLY, FYNNEI. CDR3 size: 15 residues. The CDR3 reads CASRPELVGGDTQYF. CDR3 nucleotides: TGTGCCAGCAGACCCGAACTGGTCGGTGGAGATACGCAGTATTTT.

V gene TRBV5-6 combines with J gene TRBJ2-4; no firm D call. The CDR3 length is 14 residues. Germline CDR1 and CDR2: SGHDT and YYEEEE. Trimming left V 4 bases short and J 0 bases short, with 8 bases between. The CDR3 here is CASSRRLAKNIQYF. The CDR3 coding sequence is TGTGCCAGCAGCCGTCGACTAGCCAAAAACATTCAGTACTTC.

This clone was counted only a few times. The V gene is TRBV11-2, the J gene TRBJ2-1; unclear D gene. Germline-derived CDR1 and CDR2 are SGHAT and FQNNGV. Trimming removed 0 bases from V and 10 bases from J, with 13 bases in between. This CDR3 comprises 14 residues. The CDR3: CASSLDQASLEQFF. The DNA of the CDR3 is TGTGCCAGCAGCTTAGATCAGGCGAGCCTAGAGCAGTTCTTC.

This chain links TRBV19 with TRBJ1-1, with 8 bases matching TRBD1. The CDR3 is 15 residues long. Germline V gene sequence: CDR1 LNHDA, CDR2 SQIVND (reference sequence). The junction had 10 bases not matched to a gene; V was cut back by 4 bases and J by 6 bases. The CDR3 reads CASSKLRTGRPEAFF. CDR3 coding DNA: TGTGCCAGTAGTAAATTACGGACAGGGCGGCCTGAAGCTTTCTTT.

This sequence joins TRBV19 and TRBJ1-1; no reliable D call. The CDR3 totals 14 residues. V was cut by 3 bases and J by 2 bases, with 10 bases left in between. Germline lookup yields CDR1 LNHDA and CDR2 SQIVND (reference sequence). CDR3 sequence (DNA): TGTGCCAGTAGTATTATCCGAAGTAACACTGAAGCTTTCTTT. Protein: CASSIIRSNTEAFF.

The rearrangement links TRBV6-5 to TRBJ2-7; 8 positions agree with TRBD1. Trimming took 6 bases from V and 3 from J; bases not matched to a gene: 10. The CDR3 totals 15 residues. Germline assignment: CDR1 MNHEY and CDR2 SVGAGI. This CDR3 reads CASRKRQGRGYEQYF. The CDR3 coding sequence is TGTGCCAGCAGAAAAAGACAGGGGAGAGGCTACGAGCAGTACTTC.

V usage is TRBV18 and J usage is TRBJ1-1; 9 nucleotides agree with TRBD1. Germline V gene data show CDR1 as KGHSH and CDR2 as LQKENI. V was pared by 4 bases and J by 5 bases, with 5 bases of the junction left unmatched. The CDR3 sequence is 14 residues long. The CDR3 DNA sequence: TGTGCCAGCTCACGACAGGGGGAAGGTACTGAAGCTTTCTTT. Amino acids: CASSRQGEGTEAFF.

This chain links TRBV5-5 with TRBJ2-7, with 7 bases matching TRBD2. The V and J ends lost 0 bases and 3 bases, in that order; junction bases with no gene match: 9. CDR1 and CDR2 from the germline V gene are SGHKS and YYEKEE (reference sequence). The CDR3 has 16 amino acids. CDR3 amino acids: CASSLEDTSVGYEQYF. In DNA, the CDR3 is TGTGCCAGCAGCTTGGAAGACACTAGCGTGGGCTACGAGCAGTACTTC.

This clone was found a few times. The CDR3 sequence is CAISPTSSAQETQYF. CDR3 in DNA: TGTGCCATCAGCCCCACCTCTAGCGCACAAGAGACCCAGTACTTC. The chain links TRBV10-3 to TRBJ2-5; a weak D match, TRBD2 (6 bases). This CDR3 spans 15 amino acids. Trimming pared 6 bases from V and 2 bases from J, leaving 16 bases between. The V gene's germline CDR1 is ENHRY and CDR2 SYGVKD.

The V gene is TRBV5-5, the J gene TRBJ2-1; D might be TRBD1 (6 bases). Trimming removed 0 bases at V and 13 bases at J, with 29 bases between. There are 18 residues in the CDR3. The germline gives CDR1 SGHKS, CDR2 YYEKEE (reference sequence). CDR3 region: CASSLGVAGEWLQILQFF. The CDR3 coding sequence is TGTGCCAGCAGCTTGGGAGTGGCAGGGGAATGGTTGCAGATACTACAGTTCTTC.